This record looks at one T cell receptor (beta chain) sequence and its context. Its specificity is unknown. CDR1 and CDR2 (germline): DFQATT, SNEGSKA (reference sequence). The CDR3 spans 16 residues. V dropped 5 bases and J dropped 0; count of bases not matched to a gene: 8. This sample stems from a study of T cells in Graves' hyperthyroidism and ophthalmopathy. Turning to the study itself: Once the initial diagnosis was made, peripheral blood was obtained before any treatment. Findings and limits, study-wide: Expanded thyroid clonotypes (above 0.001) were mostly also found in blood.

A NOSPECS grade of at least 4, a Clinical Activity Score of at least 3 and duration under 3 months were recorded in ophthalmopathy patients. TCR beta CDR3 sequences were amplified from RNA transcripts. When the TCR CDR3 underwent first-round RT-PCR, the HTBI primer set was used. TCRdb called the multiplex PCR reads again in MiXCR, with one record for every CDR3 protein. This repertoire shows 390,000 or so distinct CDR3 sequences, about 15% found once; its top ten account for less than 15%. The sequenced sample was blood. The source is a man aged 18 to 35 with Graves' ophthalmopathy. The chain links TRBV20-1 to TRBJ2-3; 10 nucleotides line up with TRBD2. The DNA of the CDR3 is TGCAGTGCTGTGGCCGGGACTAGCGTTAGCACAGATACGCAGTATTTT. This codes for CSAVAGTSVSTDTQYF.